This T cell receptor beta chain was captured by sequencing in a study of CD8 T cells in Susac syndrome. Random hexamers were used to reverse transcribe roughly 0.5 to 1 ug of RNA. It was immunoSEQ multiplex PCR that amplified TCR beta CDR3 across 54 Vbeta and 13 Jbeta. One entry per CDR3 protein, called by TCRdb with MiXCR from the immunoSEQ multiplex PCR reads. The table lists hundreds of thousands of distinct CDR3 sequences, roughly 85% of them singletons. TEMRA cells were enriched by FACS, while CD8+ and CD4+ T cells were obtained through a negative isolation that was performed magnetically. The sequence was obtained from a human donor with multiple sclerosis. The sequenced material came from CD8+ T cells from PBMCs.

The DNA for the CDR3 is TGTGCCAGCAGCCCCATCGATACGGGAGGGTCGTACGAGCAGTACTTC. Protein: CASSPIDTGGSYEQYF. This chain uses TRBV28 with TRBJ2-7; 8 bases line up with TRBD2. V was pared by 6 bases and J by 4 bases, with 14 bases of the junction left unmatched. The germline V gene has CDR1 MDHEN and CDR2 SYDVKM. The CDR3 contains 16 residues. Using reference TRBV28 and TRBJ2-7 for the parts outside the CDR3, the full variable domain is DVKVTQSSRYLVKRTGEKVFLECVQDMDHENMFWYRQDPGLGLRLIYFSYDVKMKEKGDIPEGYSVSREKKERFSLILESASTNQTSMYLCASSPIDTGGSYEQYFGPGTRLTVT.